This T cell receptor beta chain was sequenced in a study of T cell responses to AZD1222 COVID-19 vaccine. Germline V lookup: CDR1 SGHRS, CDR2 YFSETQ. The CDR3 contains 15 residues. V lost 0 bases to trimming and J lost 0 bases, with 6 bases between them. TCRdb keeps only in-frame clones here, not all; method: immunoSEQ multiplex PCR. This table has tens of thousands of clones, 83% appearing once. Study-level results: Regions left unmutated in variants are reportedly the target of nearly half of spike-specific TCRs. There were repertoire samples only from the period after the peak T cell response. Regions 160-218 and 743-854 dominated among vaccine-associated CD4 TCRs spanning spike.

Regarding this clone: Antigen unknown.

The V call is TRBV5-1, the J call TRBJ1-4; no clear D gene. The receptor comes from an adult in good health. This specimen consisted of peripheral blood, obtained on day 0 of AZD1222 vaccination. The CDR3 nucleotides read TGCGCCAGCAGCTTGGGAACAGCAACTAATGAAAAACTGTTTTTT. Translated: CASSLGTATNEKLFF.